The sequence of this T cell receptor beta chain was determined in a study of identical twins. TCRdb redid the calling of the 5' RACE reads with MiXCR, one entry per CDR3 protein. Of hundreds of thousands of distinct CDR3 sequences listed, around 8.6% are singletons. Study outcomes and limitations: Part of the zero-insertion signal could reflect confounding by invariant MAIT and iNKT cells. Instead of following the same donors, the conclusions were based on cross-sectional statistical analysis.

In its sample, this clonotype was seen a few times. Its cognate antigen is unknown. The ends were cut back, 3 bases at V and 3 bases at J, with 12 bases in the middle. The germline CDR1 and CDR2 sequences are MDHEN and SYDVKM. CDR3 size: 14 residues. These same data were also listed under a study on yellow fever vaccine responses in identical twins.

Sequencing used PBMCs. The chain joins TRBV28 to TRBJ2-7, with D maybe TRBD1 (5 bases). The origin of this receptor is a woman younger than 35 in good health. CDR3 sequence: CASSLSDKLYEQYF. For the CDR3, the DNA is TGTGCCAGCAGTTTGTCGGACAAACTCTACGAGCAGTACTTC.